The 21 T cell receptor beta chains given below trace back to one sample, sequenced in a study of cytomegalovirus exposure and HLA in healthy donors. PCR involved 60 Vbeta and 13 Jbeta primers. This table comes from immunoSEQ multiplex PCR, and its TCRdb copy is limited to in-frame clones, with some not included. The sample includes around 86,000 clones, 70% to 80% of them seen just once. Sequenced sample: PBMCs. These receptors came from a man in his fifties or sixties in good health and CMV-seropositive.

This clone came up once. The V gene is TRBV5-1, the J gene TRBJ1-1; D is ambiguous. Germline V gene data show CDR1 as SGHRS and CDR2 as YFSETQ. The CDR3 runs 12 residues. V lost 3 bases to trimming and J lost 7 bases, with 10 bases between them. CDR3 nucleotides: TGCGCCAGCAGCTCTTCCGGGAGTGAAGCTTTCTTT. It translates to CASSSSGSEAFF.

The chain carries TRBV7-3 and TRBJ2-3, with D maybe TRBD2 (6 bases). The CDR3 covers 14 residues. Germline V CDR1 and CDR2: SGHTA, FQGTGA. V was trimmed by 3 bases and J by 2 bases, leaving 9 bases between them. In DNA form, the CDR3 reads TGTGCCAGCAGCTTCGCGGGGCACACAGATACGCAGTATTTT. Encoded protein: CASSFAGHTDTQYF.

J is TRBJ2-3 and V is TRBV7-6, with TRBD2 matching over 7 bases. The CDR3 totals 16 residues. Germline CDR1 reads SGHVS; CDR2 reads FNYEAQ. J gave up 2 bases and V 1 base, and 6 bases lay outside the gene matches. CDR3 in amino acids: CASSLEAGTFTDTQYF. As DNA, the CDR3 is TGTGCCAGCAGCTTAGAAGCGGGAACTTTCACAGATACGCAGTATTTT.

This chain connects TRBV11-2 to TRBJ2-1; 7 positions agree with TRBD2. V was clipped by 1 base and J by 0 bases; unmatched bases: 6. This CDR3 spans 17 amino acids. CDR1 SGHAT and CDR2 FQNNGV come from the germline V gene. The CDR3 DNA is TGTGCCAGCAGCTTAGTGCGGGGAGGGAGCTCCTACAATGAGCAGTTCTTC. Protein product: CASSLVRGGSSYNEQFF.

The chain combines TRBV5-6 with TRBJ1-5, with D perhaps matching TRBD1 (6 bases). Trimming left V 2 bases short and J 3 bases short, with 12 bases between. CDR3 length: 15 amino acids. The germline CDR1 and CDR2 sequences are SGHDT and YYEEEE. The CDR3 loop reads CASSFRTVTNQPQHF. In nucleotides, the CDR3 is TGTGCCAGCAGCTTCCGGACAGTGACCAATCAGCCCCAGCATTTT.

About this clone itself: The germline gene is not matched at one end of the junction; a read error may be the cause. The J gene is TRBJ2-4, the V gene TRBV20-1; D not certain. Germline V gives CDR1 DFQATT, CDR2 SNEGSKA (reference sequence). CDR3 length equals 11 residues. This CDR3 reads CSAMAKNSQYF. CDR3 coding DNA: TGCAGTGCTATGGCCAAAAACAGTCAGTACTTC.

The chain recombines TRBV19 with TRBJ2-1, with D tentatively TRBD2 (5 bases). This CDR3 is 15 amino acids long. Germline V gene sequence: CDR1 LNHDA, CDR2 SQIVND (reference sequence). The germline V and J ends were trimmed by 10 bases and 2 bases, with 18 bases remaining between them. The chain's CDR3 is CATGRMGAAYNEQFF. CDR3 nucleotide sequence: TGTGCCACCGGGCGGATGGGAGCGGCCTACAATGAGCAGTTCTTC. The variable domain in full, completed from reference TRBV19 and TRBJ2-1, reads DGGITQSPKYLFRKEGQNVTLSCEQNLNHDAMYWYRQDPGQGLRLIYYSQIVNDFQKGDIAEGYSVSREKKESFPLTVTSAQKNPTAFYLCATGRMGAAYNEQFFGPGTRLTVL.

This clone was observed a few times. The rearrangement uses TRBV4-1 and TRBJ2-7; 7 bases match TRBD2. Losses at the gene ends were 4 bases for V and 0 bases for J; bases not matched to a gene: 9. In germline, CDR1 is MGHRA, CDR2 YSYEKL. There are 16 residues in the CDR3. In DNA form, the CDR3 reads TGCGCCAGCAGCCGCATCGGGCGGGGGAGCTCCTACGAGCAGTACTTC. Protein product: CASSRIGRGSSYEQYF.

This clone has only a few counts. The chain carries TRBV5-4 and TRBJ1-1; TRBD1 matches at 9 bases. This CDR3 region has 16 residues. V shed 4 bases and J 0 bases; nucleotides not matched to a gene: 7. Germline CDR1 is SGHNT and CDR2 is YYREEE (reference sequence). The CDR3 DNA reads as TGTGCCAGCAGCACCGGACAGGGGAGGGTGAACACTGAAGCTTTCTTT. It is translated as CASSTGQGRVNTEAFF.

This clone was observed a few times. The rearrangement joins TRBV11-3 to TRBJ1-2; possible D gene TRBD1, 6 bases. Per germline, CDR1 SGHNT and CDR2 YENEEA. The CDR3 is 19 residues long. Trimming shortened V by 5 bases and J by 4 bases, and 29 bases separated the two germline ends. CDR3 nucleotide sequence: TGTGCCAGCAGCCCAGAGGGGTACGGACAGATAGATAGCCTCTATGGCTACACCTTC. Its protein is CASSPEGYGQIDSLYGYTF. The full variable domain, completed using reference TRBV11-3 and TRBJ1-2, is EAGVVQSPRYKIIEKKQPVAFWCNPISGHNTLYWYLQNLGQGPELLIRYENEEAVDDSQLPKDRFSAERLKGVDSTLKIQPAELGDSAVYLCASSPEGYGQIDSLYGYTFGSGTRLTVV.

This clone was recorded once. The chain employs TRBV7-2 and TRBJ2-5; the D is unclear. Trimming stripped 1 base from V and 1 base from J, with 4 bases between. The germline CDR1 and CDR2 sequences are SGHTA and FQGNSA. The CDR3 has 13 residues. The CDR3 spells CASSLGVQETQYF. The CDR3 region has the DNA TGTGCCAGCAGCTTAGGCGTCCAAGAGACCCAGTACTTC.

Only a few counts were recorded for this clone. In nucleotides, the CDR3 is TGTGCCAGCAGGCAGGACAGTACCTACGAGCAGTACTTC. Encoded protein: CASRQDSTYEQYF. This chain joins TRBV27 and TRBJ2-7, with TRBD1 as a possible D gene (6 bases). V gave up 6 bases and J gave up 2 bases, with 11 bases separating them. This CDR3 has 13 amino acids. Germline values: CDR1 MNHEY, CDR2 SMNVEV (reference sequence).

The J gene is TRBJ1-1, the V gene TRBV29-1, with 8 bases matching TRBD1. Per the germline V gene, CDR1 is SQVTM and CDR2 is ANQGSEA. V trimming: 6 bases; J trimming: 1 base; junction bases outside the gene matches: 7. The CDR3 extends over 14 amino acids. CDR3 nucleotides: TGCAGCGTAGAGATGGACAGGGCGAACACTGAAGCTTTCTTT. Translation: CSVEMDRANTEAFF.

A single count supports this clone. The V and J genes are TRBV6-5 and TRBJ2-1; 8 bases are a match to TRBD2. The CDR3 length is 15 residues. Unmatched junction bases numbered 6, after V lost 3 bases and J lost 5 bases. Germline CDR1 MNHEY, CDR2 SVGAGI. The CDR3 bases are TGTGCCAGCAGTTATGGGCTAGCGGGTAACAATGAGCAGTTCTTC. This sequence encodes CASSYGLAGNNEQFF.

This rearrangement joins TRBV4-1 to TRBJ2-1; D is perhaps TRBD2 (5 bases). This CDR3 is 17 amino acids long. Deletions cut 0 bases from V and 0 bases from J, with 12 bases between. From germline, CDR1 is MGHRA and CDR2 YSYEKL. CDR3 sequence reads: CASSQDYPLGSYNEQFF. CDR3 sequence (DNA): TGCGCCAGCAGCCAAGATTACCCACTAGGCTCCTACAATGAGCAGTTCTTC.

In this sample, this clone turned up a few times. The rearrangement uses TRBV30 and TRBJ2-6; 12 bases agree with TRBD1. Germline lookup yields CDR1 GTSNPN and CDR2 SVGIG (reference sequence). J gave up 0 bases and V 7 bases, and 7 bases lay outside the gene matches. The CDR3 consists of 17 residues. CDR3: CALRRDRGLSGANVLTF. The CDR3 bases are TGTGCCTTGCGGCGGGACAGGGGGCTCTCTGGGGCCAACGTCCTGACTTTC.

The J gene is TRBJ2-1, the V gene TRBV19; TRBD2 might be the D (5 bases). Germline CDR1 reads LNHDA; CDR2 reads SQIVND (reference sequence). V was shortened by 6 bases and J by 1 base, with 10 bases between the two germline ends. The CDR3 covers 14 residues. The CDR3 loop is CASRTTRSYNEQFF. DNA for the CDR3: TGTGCCAGTAGGACTACCCGTTCCTACAATGAGCAGTTCTTC.

CDR3 sequence reads: CASSWTSVGNTEAFF. The CDR3 bases are TGTGCCAGCAGCTGGACTTCTGTGGGGAACACTGAAGCTTTCTTT. V is TRBV5-4 and J is TRBJ1-1; D not certain. The CDR3 is made up of 15 amino acids. Germline assignment: CDR1 SGHNT and CDR2 YYREEE (reference sequence). The germline V and J ends were trimmed by 3 bases and 1 base, with 13 bases remaining between them.

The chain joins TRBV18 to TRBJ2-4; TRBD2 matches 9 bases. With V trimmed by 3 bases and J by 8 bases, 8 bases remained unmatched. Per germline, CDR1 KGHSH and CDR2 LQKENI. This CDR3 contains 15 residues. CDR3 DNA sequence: TGTGCCAGCTCACCCATAGCGGGAGTGATTGACATTCAGTACTTC. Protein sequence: CASSPIAGVIDIQYF.

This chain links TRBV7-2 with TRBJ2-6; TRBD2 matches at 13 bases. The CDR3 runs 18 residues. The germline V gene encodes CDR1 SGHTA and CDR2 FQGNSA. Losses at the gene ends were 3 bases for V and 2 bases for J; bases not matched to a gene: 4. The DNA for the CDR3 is TGTGCCAGCAGCTTTGGACTAGCGGGAGAAACTGGGGCCAACGTCCTGACTTTC. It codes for CASSFGLAGETGANVLTF.

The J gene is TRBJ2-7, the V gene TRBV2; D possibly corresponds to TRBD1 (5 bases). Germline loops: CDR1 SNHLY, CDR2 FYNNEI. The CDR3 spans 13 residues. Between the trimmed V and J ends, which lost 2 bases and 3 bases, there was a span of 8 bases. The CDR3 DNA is TGTGCCAGCAGTGAAAGGACATACTACGAGCAGTACTTC. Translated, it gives CASSERTYYEQYF.